The 13 T cell receptor beta chains given below trace back to one sample, sequenced in a study of shared clonotypes between healthy human individuals. Profiled with immunoSEQ multiplex PCR; TCRdb holds only in-frame clones, not every one. Of approximately 2,000,000 clones listed, roughly 90% are singletons. The sample taken for sequencing was naive CD4+ T cells from PBMCs. Subset reported: CD45RA+ positively selected. Source of these receptors: a man younger than 30 in good health. Some clones in this sample may be carry-over from other donors' samples.

The chain recombines TRBV28 with TRBJ2-7, with D perhaps matching TRBD1 (7 bases). Trimming cost V 6 bases and J 0 bases, with 15 bases left between them. This CDR3 spans 15 amino acids. Germline CDR1 and CDR2: MDHEN and SYDVKM. The chain's CDR3 is CASSRGTLSSYEQYF. The CDR3 DNA is TGTGCCAGCAGCAGGGGGACTTTGAGCTCCTACGAGCAGTACTTC.

The V call is TRBV11-2, the J call TRBJ2-7; the D call may be TRBD1 or TRBD2 (5 bases each). The CDR3 is 16 residues long. The germline V and J ends were trimmed by 1 base and 0 bases, with 13 bases remaining between them. The V gene's germline CDR1 is SGHAT and CDR2 FQNNGV. The CDR3 reads CASSLGGTGASYEQYF. The DNA for the CDR3 is TGTGCCAGCAGCTTAGGTGGGACCGGAGCCTCCTACGAGCAGTACTTC.

This chain uses TRBV29-1 with TRBJ2-7; perhaps TRBD1 as D (6 bases). The CDR3 covers 16 residues. The V gene's germline CDR1 is SQVTM and CDR2 ANQGSEA. The germline V and J ends were trimmed by 1 base and 0 bases, with 16 bases remaining between them. The CDR3 coding sequence is TGCAGCGTTGAAGCAAGGGGCAGGGGACACTCCTACGAGCAGTACTTC. Translating it yields CSVEARGRGHSYEQYF.

This clone was counted between two and nine times. The chain recombines TRBV2 with TRBJ1-5; no definite D call. CDR3 length equals 13 residues. The V and J ends lost 4 bases and 4 bases respectively, with 8 bases between them. Germline V gene data show CDR1 as SNHLY and CDR2 as FYNNEI. CDR3 DNA sequence: TGTGCCAGCAGTGGGGCCAGAAATCAGCCCCAGCATTTT. Residues: CASSGARNQPQHF. The entire variable domain, with the rest obtained from reference TRBV2 and TRBJ1-5, is as follows: EPEVTQTPSHQVTQMGQEVILRCVPISNHLYFYWYRQILGQKVEFLVSFYNNEISEKSEIFDDQFSVERPDGSNFTLKIRSTKLEDSAMYFCASSGARNQPQHFGDGTRLSIL.

The gene calls are TRBV4-1 and TRBJ2-1, with 11 positions matching TRBD2. V lost 1 base and J lost 7; bases outside the gene matches: 6. Germline CDR1 reads MGHRA; CDR2 reads YSYEKL. The CDR3 has 16 amino acids. The CDR3 DNA follows: TGCGCCAGCAGCCAAGTAGGTAGCGGGAGGGGGAATGAGCAGTTCTTC. This codes for CASSQVGSGRGNEQFF.

The table lists this clone with a count of one. The V call is TRBV7-2, the J call TRBJ2-1; 8 bases line up with TRBD2. The germline CDR1 and CDR2 sequences are SGHTA and FQGNSA. This CDR3 is built from 17 residues. Trimming at V came to 2 bases and at J to 0 bases, leaving 6 bases not matched to a gene. The CDR3 DNA reads TGTGCCAGCAGCTTACTAGCGGGCTTAAGCTCCTACAATGAGCAGTTCTTC. Amino acid sequence: CASSLLAGLSSYNEQFF.

For this clone: Other nucleotide sequences from this sample produce the same CDR3. The chain uses TRBV5-1 and TRBJ1-1; no definite D call. Germline V gene sequence: CDR1 SGHRS, CDR2 YFSETQ. The germline V and J ends were trimmed by 4 bases and 0 bases, with 10 bases remaining between them. The CDR3 covers 14 residues. The CDR3 nucleotides read TGCGCCAGCAGCCTAACAGAACTGAACACTGAAGCTTTCTTT. Its protein is CASSLTELNTEAFF.

This clone came up a few times. The J gene is TRBJ1-3, the V gene TRBV2; no reliable D call. CDR1 is SNHLY and CDR2 is FYNNEI in the germline V gene. V was trimmed by 5 bases and J by 0 bases, leaving 8 bases between them. The CDR3 has 14 residues. This CDR3 is CASSMKISGNTIYF. In nucleotides, the CDR3 is TGTGCCAGCAGTATGAAGATCTCTGGAAACACCATATATTTT. The variable domain in full, with the rest retrieved from reference TRBV2 and TRBJ1-3, is EPEVTQTPSHQVTQMGQEVILRCVPISNHLYFYWYRQILGQKVEFLVSFYNNEISEKSEIFDDQFSVERPDGSNFTLKIRSTKLEDSAMYFCASSMKISGNTIYFGEGSWLTVV.

The genes are TRBV28 and TRBJ2-1; possibly TRBD1 or TRBD2 for D (5 bases each). Trimming cost V 8 bases and J 8 bases, with 25 bases left between them. Germline values: CDR1 MDHEN, CDR2 SYDVKM. The CDR3 length is 16 residues. Here the CDR3 reads CASQGIGARGGDEQFF. The CDR3 DNA is TGTGCCAGCCAAGGCATCGGGGCTCGAGGTGGCGATGAGCAGTTCTTC.

The rearrangement joins TRBV4-2 to TRBJ2-7; D assignment may be TRBD1 or TRBD2 (5 bases each). Germline CDR1 reads LGHNA; CDR2 reads YNFKEQ. The V and J ends lost 1 base and 6 bases respectively, with 16 bases between them. This CDR3 is built from 15 residues. CDR3: CASSQGRDLRLEQYF. CDR3 bases: TGTGCCAGCAGCCAAGGCCGGGACCTACGGCTCGAGCAGTACTTC.

V and J are TRBV6-5 and TRBJ2-7; TRBD2 matches at 9 bases. This CDR3 spans 13 amino acids. Germline assignment: CDR1 MNHEY and CDR2 SVGAGI. V shed 8 bases, J shed 7 bases, and the junction held 9 bases outside the gene matches. Written as DNA, the CDR3 is TGTGCCAGCCGGACTAGCGCCATGTGGGAGCAGTACTTC. Residues: CASRTSAMWEQYF.

The chain couples TRBV6-1 to TRBJ2-1; perhaps D is TRBD1 or TRBD2 (7 bases each). V lost 5 bases to trimming and J lost 4 bases, with 9 bases between them. This CDR3 spans 13 amino acids. Germline values: CDR1 MNHNS, CDR2 SASEGT. CDR3 residues: CASSQGGYNEQFF. DNA of the CDR3: TGTGCCAGCAGTCAGGGGGGGTACAATGAGCAGTTCTTC.

Details on this clone: At the DNA level, this CDR3 is encoded by other sequences in the same sample as well. The V call is TRBV4-3, the J call TRBJ2-3; D is undetermined. This CDR3 has 14 residues. V was shortened by 0 bases and J by 5 bases, with 9 bases between the two germline ends. The germline CDR1 and CDR2 sequences are LGHNA and YSLEER. Here the CDR3 DNA reads TGCGCCAGCAGCCAAGAAGGTCCAGGAGATACGCAGTATTTT. Amino acid sequence: CASSQEGPGDTQYF.